The clone carrying this TCR beta chain was recorded a few times. Its antigen is still unknown. The sample is drawn from a study of CD8+CD57+ T cells in acquired aplastic anemia. Genomic DNA served as template for TCR beta VDJ and CDR3 profiling. One entry per CDR3 protein results from TCRdb running MiXCR on the reads. In the table there are more than 70,000 distinct CDR3 sequences, about 70% of which are singletons. Germline values: CDR1 LNHDA, CDR2 SQIVND (reference sequence). This CDR3 has 14 residues. Trimming took 1 base from V and 7 from J, leaving 13 bases between them. It was patients with CD8+CD57+ cell expansion by flow cytometry who were chosen for sequencing. Blood samples were obtained from patients who had received no prior therapy. Notes on the study in general: The study identified more than 25 CD8+ CDR3 sequences shared by patients and controls. Statistical testing detected no significant gap in CD8+ Simpson's diversity between patients and controls.

This TCR derives from a human donor with aplastic anemia. The V call is TRBV19, the J call TRBJ1-1; the D gene is possibly TRBD1 (5 bases). The sample taken for sequencing was sorted CD4+, CD8+, or CD8+CD57+ T cells (not recorded which) from PBMCs. In DNA, the CDR3 is TGTGCCAGTAGTATAGCGGGGGGGATTAGTGAAGCTTTCTTT. Translated, it gives CASSIAGGISEAFF.